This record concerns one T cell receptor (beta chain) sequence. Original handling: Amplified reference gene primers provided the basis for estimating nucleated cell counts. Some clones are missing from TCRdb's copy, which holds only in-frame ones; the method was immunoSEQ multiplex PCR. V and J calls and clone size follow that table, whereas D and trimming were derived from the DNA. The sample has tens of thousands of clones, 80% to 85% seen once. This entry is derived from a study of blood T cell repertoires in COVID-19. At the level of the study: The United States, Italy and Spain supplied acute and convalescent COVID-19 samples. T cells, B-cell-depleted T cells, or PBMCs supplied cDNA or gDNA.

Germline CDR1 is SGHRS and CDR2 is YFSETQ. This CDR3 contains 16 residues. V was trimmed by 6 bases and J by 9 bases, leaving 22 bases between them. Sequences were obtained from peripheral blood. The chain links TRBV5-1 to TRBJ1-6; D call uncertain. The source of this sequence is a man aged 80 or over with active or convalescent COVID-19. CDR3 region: CASTIGGSESGSPLHF. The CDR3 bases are TGCGCCAGCACCATTGGAGGGAGTGAAAGCGGTTCACCCCTCCACTTT.